Below, 29 T cell receptor beta chains from the same sample are listed, as sequenced in a study of lymphopenia after photon versus proton radiotherapy. Method: immunoSEQ multiplex PCR; TCRdb's copy keeps in-frame clones and lacks some. This table holds about 24,000 clones, about 85% found once. The sequences come from peripheral blood, collected from a patient treated with photon-based radiotherapy. The origin of the receptors is a man between 60 and 75 years old with pancreatic cancer.

The chain's CDR3 is CASSISMRQGNSPLHF. CDR3 DNA: TGTGCCAGTAGTATTTCGATGCGGCAGGGGAATTCACCCCTCCACTTT. The V call is TRBV19, the J call TRBJ1-6; D might be TRBD1 (6 bases). Germline V gives CDR1 LNHDA, CDR2 SQIVND (reference sequence). This CDR3 has 16 residues. The V end was cut by 3 bases, the J end by 7 bases, with 16 bases between.

This clone was seen more than once but under ten times. CDR3 nucleotide sequence: TGTGCCAGCAGCTTGGGGGTGGGGGCACTCAATCAGCCCCAGCATTTT. Its protein product is CASSLGVGALNQPQHF. The chain carries TRBV5-5 and TRBJ1-5, with TRBD1 as a possible D gene (6 bases). The germline CDR1 and CDR2 sequences are SGHKS and YYEKEE (reference sequence). V lost 0 bases and J lost 3, with 13 bases in between. The CDR3 covers 16 residues.

The J gene is TRBJ2-5, the V gene TRBV27, with D uncertain. Germline V gives CDR1 MNHEY, CDR2 SMNVEV (reference sequence). With 2 bases removed from V and 5 bases from J, the gap between germline ends came to 9 bases. The CDR3 spans 13 residues. DNA of the CDR3: TGTGCCAGCAGTTTAAGGTTGGGTGAGACCCAGTACTTC. The encoded protein is CASSLRLGETQYF.

This sequence joins TRBV4-2 and TRBJ1-3; a possible D gene is TRBD1 (6 bases). With 3 bases removed from V and 0 bases from J, the gap between germline ends came to 18 bases. In germline, CDR1 is LGHNA, CDR2 YNFKEQ. This CDR3 region has 18 residues. The CDR3 nucleotides are TGTGCCAGCAGCCACTCAGGAGGAGGGGGACGCTCTGGAAACACCATATATTTT. Amino acid sequence: CASSHSGGGGRSGNTIYF.

The chain carries TRBV7-9 and TRBJ2-5; D is unclear. This CDR3 spans 11 amino acids. Germline V CDR1 and CDR2: SEHNR, FQNEAQ (reference sequence). V was cut by 3 bases and J by 9 bases, with 8 bases left in between. The DNA of the CDR3 is TGTGCCAGCAGCTTTATTGGGGCCCAGTACTTC. Translation: CASSFIGAQYF.

The chain is built from TRBV11-2 and TRBJ2-1; 7 nucleotides line up with TRBD1. The CDR3 length is 15 residues. The V segment lost 5 bases and the J segment 3 bases; nucleotides outside the gene matches: 7. CDR1 is SGHAT, CDR2 FQNNGV, per germline. The CDR3 protein is CASSVYRGSYNEQFF. In DNA, the CDR3 is TGTGCCAGCAGCGTTTACAGGGGAAGCTACAATGAGCAGTTCTTC.

The rearrangement links TRBV5-5 to TRBJ2-5, with 10 nucleotides matching TRBD1. CDR3 length equals 16 residues. Germline CDR1 SGHKS, CDR2 YYEKEE (reference sequence). The J segment lost 5 bases and the V segment lost 0 bases, leaving 7 bases of the junction unmatched. This CDR3 reads CASSLALGQGQETQYF. In DNA form, the CDR3 reads TGTGCCAGCAGCTTGGCCCTGGGACAGGGGCAGGAGACCCAGTACTTC.

The chain employs TRBV5-1 and TRBJ2-2; D gene ambiguous. The CDR3 contains 13 residues. CDR1 and CDR2 (germline): SGHRS, YFSETQ. V lost 4 bases and J lost 5, with 9 bases in between. As DNA, the CDR3 is TGCGCCAGCAGCCTCGAGAGAACCGGGGAGCTGTTTTTT. Amino acid sequence: CASSLERTGELFF.

This clone was counted once. The chain links TRBV5-5 to TRBJ1-1; possibly TRBD1 for D (5 bases). The CDR3 is 16 amino acids. Germline V CDR1 and CDR2: SGHKS, YYEKEE (reference sequence). V gave up 0 bases and J gave up 4 bases, with 16 bases separating them. In nucleotides, the CDR3 is TGTGCCAGCAGCTTGGAATTGTCGGGACTCGGCACTGAAGCTTTCTTT. Its protein is CASSLELSGLGTEAFF.

The table lists this clone with a few counts. The chain recombines TRBV6-4 with TRBJ1-2; 10 bases line up with TRBD1. This CDR3 contains 14 residues. Germline trimming cut 5 bases from V and 5 bases from J; bases unmatched to any gene: 5. CDR1 MRHNA and CDR2 SNTAGT come from the germline V gene. CDR3 residues: CASSPGTGVYGYTF. In nucleotides, the CDR3 is TGTGCCAGCAGTCCCGGGACAGGGGTTTATGGCTACACCTTC.

This chain uses TRBV2 with TRBJ2-5; tentatively, D is TRBD1 (6 bases). In germline, CDR1 is SNHLY, CDR2 FYNNEI. Trimming left V 3 bases short and J 5 bases short, with 13 bases between. The CDR3 runs to 14 residues. The CDR3 coding sequence is TGTGCCAGCAGTGAGGGCAGGGGATACGAGACCCAGTACTTC. Protein product: CASSEGRGYETQYF.

The chain combines TRBV19 with TRBJ1-2; 11 nucleotides agree with TRBD1. Germline lookup yields CDR1 LNHDA and CDR2 SQIVND (reference sequence). The V segment lost 6 bases and the J segment 2 bases; nucleotides outside the gene matches: 5. This CDR3 has 15 amino acids. CDR3 in amino acids: CASRPGTGGNYGYTF. The DNA of the CDR3 is TGTGCCAGTAGACCCGGGACAGGGGGAAACTATGGCTACACCTTC.

This clone has more than one count but fewer than ten. V gene TRBV5-1 combines with J gene TRBJ1-6; 9 bases are a match to TRBD1. The CDR3 spans 15 residues. From germline, CDR1 is SGHRS and CDR2 YFSETQ. J was trimmed by 6 bases and V by 4 bases; bases with no gene match: 5. The CDR3 spells CASSTRDRANSPLHF. In DNA, the CDR3 is TGCGCCAGCAGCACCCGGGACAGGGCTAATTCACCCCTCCACTTT.

This clone has only a few counts. The chain carries TRBV19 and TRBJ1-3; TRBD1 might be the D (6 bases). V lost 3 bases, J lost 4 bases, and 13 bases lay in between. The CDR3 consists of 15 residues. Germline V gene lookup returns CDR1 LNHDA and CDR2 SQIVND (reference sequence). As DNA, the CDR3 is TGTGCCAGTAGTATGGTTTGGACAGTGGGAAACACCATATATTTT. Encoded protein: CASSMVWTVGNTIYF.

The chain couples TRBV7-8 to TRBJ1-1; weak D call: TRBD1 (5 bases). The CDR3 totals 14 residues. The V gene's germline CDR1 is SGHVS and CDR2 FQNEAQ. The V end lost 1 base, the J end lost 1 base, and 7 bases lay between the germline ends. The CDR3 sequence: CASSLGGWNTEAFF. The CDR3 DNA follows: TGTGCCAGCAGCTTAGGGGGCTGGAACACTGAAGCTTTCTTT.

J is TRBJ1-1 and V is TRBV7-9; D gene ambiguous. The CDR3 consists of 16 residues. Trimming left V 1 base short and J 1 base short, with 13 bases between. Germline V lookup: CDR1 SEHNR, CDR2 FQNEAQ (reference sequence). The CDR3 DNA reads TGTGCCAGCAGCTTAGGCTTTAGGGTCCCGAACACTGAAGCTTTCTTT. It specifies CASSLGFRVPNTEAFF.

This chain joins TRBV15 and TRBJ1-2, with D hard to call. Trimming stripped 3 bases from V and 4 bases from J, with 6 bases between. The CDR3 runs to 12 residues. In germline, CDR1 is LNHNV, CDR2 YYDKDF (reference sequence). The CDR3 region is CATSSDAYGYTF. The DNA of the CDR3 is TGTGCCACCAGCAGCGATGCCTATGGCTACACCTTC.

This clone came up once. This CDR3 is CASTINPGMNTEAFF. CDR3 sequence (DNA): TGTGCCAGCACCATAAACCCAGGAATGAACACTGAAGCTTTCTTT. The chain is built from TRBV27 and TRBJ1-1, with no clear D. CDR1 MNHEY and CDR2 SMNVEV come from the germline V gene (reference sequence). This CDR3 spans 15 amino acids. Trimming cost V 7 bases and J 0 bases, with 15 bases left between them.

The sample holds a few counts of this clone. The chain links TRBV9 to TRBJ1-6; no definite D call. Trimming stripped 0 bases from V and 7 bases from J, with 8 bases between. The CDR3 runs to 14 residues. Germline V lookup: CDR1 SGDLS, CDR2 YYNGEE. The CDR3 DNA sequence: TGTGCCAGCAGCGTAGATGTTGACAATTCACCCCTCCACTTT. Translation gives CASSVDVDNSPLHF.

The chain employs TRBV11-2 and TRBJ1-1; D is perhaps TRBD1 (5 bases). CDR3 length: 12 residues. Looked up from germline, CDR1 is SGHAT and CDR2 is FQNNGV. Trimming shortened V by 4 bases and J by 5 bases, and 8 bases separated the two germline ends. For the CDR3, the DNA is TGTGCCAGCAGCTGGGGGTTGACTGAAGCTTTCTTT. Protein sequence: CASSWGLTEAFF.

This clone appeared once. The chain is built from TRBV19 and TRBJ1-5, with 9 bases fitting TRBD1. V lost 4 bases to trimming and J lost 3 bases; unmatched junction nucleotides: 1. The length of the CDR3 is 14 residues. CDR1 is LNHDA and CDR2 is SQIVND in the germline V gene (reference sequence). In nucleotides, the CDR3 is TGTGCCAGTAGTAACAGGGGGCCCAATCAGCCCCAGCATTTT. Protein product: CASSNRGPNQPQHF.

The gene calls are TRBV5-1 and TRBJ2-3; 9 nucleotides line up with TRBD1. CDR3 size: 17 residues. Germline V lookup: CDR1 SGHRS, CDR2 YFSETQ. V was pared by 2 bases and J by 6 bases, with 13 bases of the junction left unmatched. The CDR3 bases are TGCGCCAGCAGCTTATTTACACAGGGGGCGACCACGGATACGCAGTATTTT. Amino acid sequence: CASSLFTQGATTDTQYF.

V and J are TRBV5-4 and TRBJ1-5; the D is unclear. This CDR3 is 14 amino acids long. Germline V gene lookup returns CDR1 SGHNT and CDR2 YYREEE (reference sequence). Trimming stripped 4 bases from V and 0 bases from J, with 8 bases between. CDR3 bases: TGTGCCAGCAGCCCGAATTATAGCAATCAGCCCCAGCATTTT. This translates into CASSPNYSNQPQHF.

The genes are TRBV7-9 and TRBJ2-3; 7 bases fit TRBD1. The germline V gene encodes CDR1 SEHNR and CDR2 FQNEAQ (reference sequence). The CDR3 is 14 amino acids. V lost 6 bases to trimming and J lost 1 base; unmatched junction nucleotides: 4. The CDR3 reads CASRSDRGTDTQYF. The CDR3 DNA follows: TGTGCCAGCAGGTCTGACAGGGGCACAGATACGCAGTATTTT.

This CDR3 reads CASSYRPGQGASYEQYF. The CDR3 nucleotides read TGTGCCAGCAGCTACCGCCCGGGACAGGGGGCTTCCTACGAGCAGTACTTC. V usage is TRBV7-9 and J usage is TRBJ2-7; 12 bases agree with TRBD1. Germline CDR1 SEHNR, CDR2 FQNEAQ (reference sequence). After removal of 4 bases from V and 1 base from J, the junction contained 8 bases not matched to a gene. There are 17 residues in the CDR3.

V is TRBV6-5 and J is TRBJ2-5; possibly TRBD2 for D (5 bases). The germline V gene encodes CDR1 MNHEY and CDR2 SVGAGI. The CDR3 sequence is 13 residues long. V was clipped by 2 bases and J by 5 bases, with 9 bases between them. CDR3 protein: CASSYSGAETQYF. Written as DNA, the CDR3 is TGTGCCAGCAGTTACAGCGGAGCGGAGACCCAGTACTTC.

V is TRBV9 and J is TRBJ2-5; tentatively, D is TRBD2 (5 bases). The CDR3 has 16 amino acids. Between the trimmed V and J ends, which lost 4 bases and 2 bases, there was a span of 18 bases. Per the germline V gene, CDR1 is SGDLS and CDR2 is YYNGEE. The CDR3 loop is CASSPSLGRGQETQYF. In DNA, the CDR3 is TGTGCCAGCAGCCCGAGCCTTGGCCGGGGACAAGAGACCCAGTACTTC.

V usage is TRBV4-2 and J usage is TRBJ2-7, with a possible D match to TRBD1 (7 bases). The CDR3 consists of 15 residues. Germline lookup yields CDR1 LGHNA and CDR2 YNFKEQ. V was pared by 0 bases and J by 0 bases, with 9 bases between. CDR3 sequence: CASSQEEGASYEQYF. As DNA, the CDR3 is TGTGCCAGCAGCCAAGAGGAGGGGGCCTCCTACGAGCAGTACTTC.

The chain links TRBV11-2 to TRBJ2-7; D not certain. Trimming left V 5 bases short and J 7 bases short, with 12 bases between. In germline, CDR1 is SGHAT, CDR2 FQNNGV. This CDR3 has 12 residues. The CDR3: CASSRLLGEQYF. In DNA, the CDR3 is TGTGCCAGCAGCCGCCTCCTGGGGGAGCAGTACTTC.